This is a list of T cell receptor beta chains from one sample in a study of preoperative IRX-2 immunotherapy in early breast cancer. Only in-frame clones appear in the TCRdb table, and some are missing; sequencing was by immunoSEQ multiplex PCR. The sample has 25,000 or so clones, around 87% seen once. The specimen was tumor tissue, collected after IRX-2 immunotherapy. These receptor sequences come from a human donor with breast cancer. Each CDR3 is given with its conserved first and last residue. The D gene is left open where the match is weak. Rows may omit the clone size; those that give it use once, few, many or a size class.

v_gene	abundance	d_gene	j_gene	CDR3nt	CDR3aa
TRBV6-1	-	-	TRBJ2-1	TGTGCCAGCAGTGAGGGGCCCAGGGGACACTACAATGAGCAGTTCTTC	CASSEGPRGHYNEQFF
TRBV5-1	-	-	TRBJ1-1	TGCGCCAGCAGCTCGAATCCCGGCGGAGCATCGAACACTGAAGCTTTCTTT	CASSSNPGGASNTEAFF
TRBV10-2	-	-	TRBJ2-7	TGCGCCAGCAGTGAGGTGCCCGACTCCTACGAGCAGTACTTC	CASSEVPDSYEQYF
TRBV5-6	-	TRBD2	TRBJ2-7	TGTGCCAGCAGCGTACAATCCGGGACTAGCGGGTACTTC	CASSVQSGTSGYF
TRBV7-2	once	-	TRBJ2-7	TGTGCCAGCAGCTCCCCTCAGGGATACGAGCAGTACTTC	CASSSPQGYEQYF
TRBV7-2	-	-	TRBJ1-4	TGTGCCAGCAGCCCCGGGTGGTCCAATGAAAAACTGTTTTTT	CASSPGWSNEKLFF
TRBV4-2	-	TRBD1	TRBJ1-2	TGTGCCAGCAGCCAAGAGGAGACAGGGTATGGCTACACCTTC	CASSQEETGYGYTF
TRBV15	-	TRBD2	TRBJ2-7	TGTGCCACCAGCAGAGGGCGGGAGGGCCTTTACGAGCAGTACTTC	CATSRGREGLYEQYF
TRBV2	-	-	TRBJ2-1	TGTGCCAGTCGACTCGGGGGCGTTGAGCAGTTCTTC	CASRLGGVEQFF
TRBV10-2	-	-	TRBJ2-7	TGCGCCAGCAGTGTAACGGTGTACGAGCAGTACTTC	CASSVTVYEQYF
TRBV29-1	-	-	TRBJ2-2	TGCAGCGTTGCCGACAGTCCGAACACCGGGGAGCTGTTTTTT	CSVADSPNTGELFF
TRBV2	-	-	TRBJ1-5	TGTGCCAGCAGGGGGGTTAGGGACGGAAATCAGCCCCAGCATTTT	CASRGVRDGNQPQHF
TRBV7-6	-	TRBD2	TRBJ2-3	TGTGCCAGCAGCTCCTCTAGCGGGGGGGTCACAGATACGCAGTATTTT	CASSSSSGGVTDTQYF
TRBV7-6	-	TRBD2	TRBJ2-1	TGTGCCAGCAGCACAACTAGCGGGGGTTTCTACAATGAGCAGTTCTTC	CASSTTSGGFYNEQFF
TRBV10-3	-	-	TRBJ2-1	TGTGCCATCAGCCGGGACGAAAACAATGAGCAGTTCTTC	CAISRDENNEQFF
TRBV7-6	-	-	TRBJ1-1	TGTGCCAGCAGCCCCCGGATGAACACTGAAGCTTTCTTT	CASSPRMNTEAFF
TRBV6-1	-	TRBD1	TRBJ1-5	TGTGCCAGCAGGGGACAGGGTTTTTATCAGCCCCAGCATTTT	CASRGQGFYQPQHF
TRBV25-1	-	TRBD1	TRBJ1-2	TGTGCCAGCAGTGAACAGGGGACAGGTGACTATGGCTACACCTTC	CASSEQGTGDYGYTF
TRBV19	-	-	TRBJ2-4	TGTGCCAGTATAGCCAAAAACATTCAGTACTTC	CASIAKNIQYF
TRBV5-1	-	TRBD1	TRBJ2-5	TGCGCCAGCAGCAGACCGGGACAGGGTTTAGAGACCCAGTACTTC	CASSRPGQGLETQYF
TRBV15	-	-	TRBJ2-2	TGTGCCACCAGCAGAGATTTGGTTACCGGGGAGCTGTTTTTT	CATSRDLVTGELFF
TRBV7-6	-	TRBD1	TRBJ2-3	TGTGCCAGCAACCCTACAGGGGAGAATACAGATACGCAGTATTTT	CASNPTGENTDTQYF
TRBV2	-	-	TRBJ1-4	TGTGCCAGCAGTGGAGACAGCCCTCGGGAACTGTTTTTT	CASSGDSPRELFF
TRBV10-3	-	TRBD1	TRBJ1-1	TGTGCCACCCTCGGGACAGGGGTCGGACGGGTCACTGAAGCTTTCTTT	CATLGTGVGRVTEAFF
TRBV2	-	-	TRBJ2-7	TGTGCCAGCAAGGGAGGGGGATACGAGCAGTACTTC	CASKGGGYEQYF
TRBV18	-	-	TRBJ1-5	TGTGCCAGCTCACCATTGCGGGGGGCTAATCAGCCCCAGCATTTT	CASSPLRGANQPQHF
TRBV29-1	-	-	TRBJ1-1	TGCAGCGTTGAAGATCCTCACAGGGATACTGAAGCTTTCTTT	CSVEDPHRDTEAFF
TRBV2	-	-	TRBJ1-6	TGTGCCAGCGAGGACAGTACCTCCTATAATTCACCCCTCCACTTT	CASEDSTSYNSPLHF